This T cell receptor (beta chain) was sequenced during a study of T cells in Graves' hyperthyroidism and ophthalmopathy. Notes on the study in general: The model made its ophthalmopathy prediction, and onset followed a median approximately 6.5 months later.

For this clonotype: Its antigen is undetermined.

The ends lost 2 bases at V and 10 bases at J; junction bases unmatched: 13. The CDR3 totals 16 residues. The germline V gene has CDR1 SEHNR and CDR2 FQNEAQ (reference sequence). The CDR3 regions of TCR beta were amplified from RNA transcripts. First-round RT-PCR with HTBI primers amplified the TCR CDR3 region. TCRdb re-called the multiplex PCR reads through MiXCR, storing one row per CDR3 protein. The sample includes some 300,000 distinct CDR3 sequences, 13% seen only once; the top ten take 7.5% to 8%. Sequenced sample: blood. This chain uses TRBV7-9 with TRBJ2-1, with 8 bases aligning to TRBD1. This TCR was sampled from a woman younger than 45 with Graves' hyperthyroidism that later progressed to Graves' ophthalmopathy. The CDR3 loop is CASSLTLGTGTYEQFF. CDR3 bases: TGTGCCAGCAGCTTAACCCTCGGGACAGGAACTTACGAGCAGTTCTTC. Full variable domain (remainder filled in from reference TRBV7-9 and TRBJ2-1): DTGVSQNPRHKITKRGQNVTFRCDPISEHNRLYWYRQTLGQGPEFLTYFQNEAQLEKSRLLSDRFSAERPKGSFSTLEIQRTEQGDSAMYLCASSLTLGTGTYEQFFGPGTRLTVL.